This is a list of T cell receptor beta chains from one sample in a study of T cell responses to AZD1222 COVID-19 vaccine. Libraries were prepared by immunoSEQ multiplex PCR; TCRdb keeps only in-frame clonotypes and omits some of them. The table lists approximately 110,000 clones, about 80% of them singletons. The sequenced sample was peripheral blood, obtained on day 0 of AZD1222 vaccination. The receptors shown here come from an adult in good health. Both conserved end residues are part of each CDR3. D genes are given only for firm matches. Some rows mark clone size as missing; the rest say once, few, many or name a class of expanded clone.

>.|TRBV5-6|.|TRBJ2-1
CASSRDPSYNEQFF
TGTGCCAGCTCCCGGGATCCCTCCTACAATGAGCAGTTCTTC
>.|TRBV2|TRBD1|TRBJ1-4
CASSSTGAANEKLFF
TGTGCCAGCAGTTCTACAGGGGCCGCCAATGAAAAACTGTTTTTT
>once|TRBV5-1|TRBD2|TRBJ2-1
CASSLASGRFSEQFF
TGCGCCAGCAGCTTGGCTAGCGGGAGGTTTAGTGAGCAGTTCTTC
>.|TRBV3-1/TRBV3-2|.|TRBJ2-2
CASSQIPNTGELFF
TGTGCCAGCAGCCAAATACCGAACACCGGGGAGCTGTTTTTT
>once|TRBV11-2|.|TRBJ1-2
CASSLTGIWALAGYTF
TGTGCCAGCAGCCTAACAGGGATCTGGGCGCTGGCTGGCTACACCTTC
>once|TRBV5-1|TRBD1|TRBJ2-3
CASRTGQGAGDTQYF
TGCGCCAGCAGGACGGGACAGGGGGCCGGAGATACGCAGTATTTT
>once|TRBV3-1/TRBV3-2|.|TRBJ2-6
CASSQDSSGANVLTF
TGTGCCAGCAGCCAAGATAGCTCTGGGGCCAACGTCCTGACTTTC
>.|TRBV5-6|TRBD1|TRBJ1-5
CASSSKQGTDQPQHF
TGTGCCAGCAGCTCTAAACAGGGGACTGATCAGCCCCAGCATTTT
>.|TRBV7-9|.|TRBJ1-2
CASSVRDTERGYTF
TGTGCCAGCAGCGTACGGGACACCGAGAGGGGCTACACCTTC
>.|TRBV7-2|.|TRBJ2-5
CASSPGRGYQETQYF
TGTGCCAGCAGCCCTGGACGCGGGTACCAAGAGACCCAGTACTTC
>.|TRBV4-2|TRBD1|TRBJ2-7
CASSQDRVGDYEQYF
TGTGCCAGCAGCCAGGACAGGGTGGGAGACTACGAGCAGTACTTC
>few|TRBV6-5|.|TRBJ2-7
CASSFDGTYEQYF
TGTGCCAGCAGTTTTGACGGGACCTACGAGCAGTACTTC
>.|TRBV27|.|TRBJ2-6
CASRRSGANVLTF
TGTGCCAGCAGACGCTCTGGGGCCAACGTCCTGACTTTC
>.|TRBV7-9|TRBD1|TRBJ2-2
CASSPQGTGELFF
TGTGCCAGCAGCCCACAGGGGACCGGGGAGCTGTTTTTT
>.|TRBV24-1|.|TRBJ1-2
CATSEEGRGSYGYTF
TGTGCCACCAGTGAAGAGGGGAGGGGATCCTATGGCTACACCTTC
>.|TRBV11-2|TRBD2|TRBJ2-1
CASSPPSGDPYNEQFF
TGTGCCAGCAGCCCACCTAGCGGGGATCCTTACAATGAGCAGTTCTTC
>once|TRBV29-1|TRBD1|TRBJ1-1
CSVVLTGQATEAFF
TGCAGCGTAGTCTTGACGGGACAGGCAACCGAAGCTTTCTTT
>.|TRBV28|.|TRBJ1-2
CASRRNPRGGYTF
TGTGCCTCCAGGAGAAATCCCCGGGGTGGCTACACCTTC
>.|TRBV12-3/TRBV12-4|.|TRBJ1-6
CASSRTENSPLHF
TGTGCCAGCAGTCGGACAGAGAACTCACCCCTCCACTTT
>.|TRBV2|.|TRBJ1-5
CASRETASNQPQHF
TGTGCCAGCAGGGAGACTGCTAGCAATCAGCCCCAGCATTTT
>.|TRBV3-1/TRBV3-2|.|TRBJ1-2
CASSQSEIYGYTF
TGTGCCAGCAGCCAATCCGAGATCTATGGCTACACCTTC
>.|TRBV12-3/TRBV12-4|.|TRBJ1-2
CASNRGPNYGYTF
TGTGCCAGCAACCGTGGCCCTAACTATGGCTACACCTTC
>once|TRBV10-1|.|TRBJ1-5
CASSESGGWSNQPQHF
TGCGCCAGCAGTGAAAGCGGGGGATGGAGCAATCAGCCCCAGCATTTT
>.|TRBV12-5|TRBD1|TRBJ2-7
CASGLGLGQGYEQYF
TGTGCTAGTGGTTTGGGCCTAGGACAGGGCTACGAGCAGTACTTC
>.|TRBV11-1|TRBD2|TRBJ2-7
CASSTSGTYEQYF
TGTGCCAGCAGTACTAGCGGGACATACGAGCAGTACTTC
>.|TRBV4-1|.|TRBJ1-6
CASSRSQGTGGNSPLHF
TGCGCCAGCAGCCGCAGTCAAGGGACCGGAGGTAATTCACCCCTCCACTTT
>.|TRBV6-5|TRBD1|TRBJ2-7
CAIIPGQGRYEQYF
TGTGCCATCATACCGGGACAGGGTCGTTACGAGCAGTACTTC
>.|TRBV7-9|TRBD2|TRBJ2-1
CASSLGFLAGGPSDNEQFF
TGTGCCAGCAGCTTAGGGTTTTTAGCGGGGGGGCCATCGGACAATGAGCAGTTCTTC